Presented here are 16 T cell receptor beta chains from one specimen sequenced in a study of CXCR3-negative and CXCR3-positive naive CD8 T cells. The TRB cDNA libraries were prepared by 5' RACE with UMI labels. TCRdb reprocessed the 5' RACE reads and reports one entry per CDR3 protein, with no DNA. The repertoire table contains about 38,000 distinct CDR3 sequences. Sequencing used memory CD8+ T cells from blood. The receptors come from a human donor in good health. Some clones in this sample may be carry-over from other donors' samples.

The rearrangement joins TRBV7-8 to TRBJ2-5; as DNA is missing, the TRBD2 call by TCRdb cannot be tested. The CDR3 has 16 residues. Germline lookup yields CDR1 SGHVS and CDR2 FQNEAQ. CDR3 sequence reads: CASSLGVGGSLETQYF.

The genes are TRBV12-3 or TRBV12-4 and TRBJ2-3. The CDR3 has 17 amino acids. The CDR3 sequence: CASSFPARSGGTDTQYF.

The rearrangement links TRBV5-1 to TRBJ2-1. Germline lookup yields CDR1 SGHRS and CDR2 YFSETQ. The CDR3 is made up of 14 amino acids. Here the CDR3 reads CASSSTTKNNEQFF. Full variable domain (outside the CDR3, taken from reference TRBV5-1 and TRBJ2-1): KAGVTQTPRYLIKTRGQQVTLSCSPISGHRSVSWYQQTPGQGLQFLFEYFSETQRNKGNFPGRFSGRQFSNSRSEMNVSTLELGDSALYLCASSSTTKNNEQFFGPGTRLTVL.

The genes are TRBV6-2 or TRBV6-3 and TRBJ2-6; as DNA is missing, the TRBD1 call by TCRdb cannot be tested. The CDR3 contains 14 residues. Germline-derived CDR1 and CDR2 are MNHEY and SVGEGT. CDR3 loop: CASSRDSGANVLTF.

V and J are TRBV29-1 and TRBJ2-3; TCRdb's D call of TRBD2 is untestable without DNA. CDR3 length: 15 residues. CDR1 and CDR2 from the germline V gene are SQVTM and ANQGSEA. CDR3 loop: CSVDYTGETTYTQYF.

The chain couples TRBV5-6 to TRBJ1-1; TCRdb's assignment of TRBD1 cannot be checked, as there is no DNA. Germline V lookup: CDR1 SGHDT, CDR2 YYEEEE. The CDR3 runs to 14 residues. Here the CDR3 reads CASSWTGGDTEAFF. Supplemented by reference TRBV5-6 and TRBJ1-1, the full variable domain reads DAGVTQSPTHLIKTRGQQVTLRCSPKSGHDTVSWYQQALGQGPQFIFQYYEEEERQRGNFPDRFSGHQFPNYSSELNVNALLLGDSALYLCASSWTGGDTEAFFGQGTRLTVV.

The chain couples TRBV20-1 to TRBJ2-7; absent DNA, TCRdb's TRBD1 call cannot be checked. This CDR3 has 14 amino acids. In germline, CDR1 is DFQATT, CDR2 SNEGSKA (reference sequence). The CDR3 is CSANDRVDPDEQYF.

This chain links TRBV4-2 with TRBJ2-7; the D gene TCRdb calls, TRBD2, cannot be checked with no DNA. CDR1 and CDR2 from the germline V gene are LGHNA and YNFKEQ. The length of the CDR3 is 16 residues. CDR3 amino acids: CASSQELPSGHYEQYF.

This rearrangement joins TRBV9 to TRBJ2-1; the D call from TCRdb, TRBD1, cannot be confirmed without DNA. Germline V CDR1 and CDR2: SGDLS, YYNGEE. This CDR3 spans 14 amino acids. The CDR3 loop is CASSVDKGRNEQFF.

The chain has TRBV6-2 or TRBV6-3 and TRBJ2-4; TCRdb gives TRBD1 as the D gene, but with no DNA this cannot be confirmed. Germline values: CDR1 MNHEY, CDR2 SVGEGT. CDR3 length: 18 residues. The CDR3 spells CASSYSGTGNLAKNIQYF.

The chain couples TRBV5-1 to TRBJ2-7; TCRdb calls TRBD2, which cannot be checked without DNA. The germline gives CDR1 SGHRS, CDR2 YFSETQ. CDR3 size: 15 residues. Here the CDR3 reads CASSLGRDSTYEQYF. Drawing the rest from reference TRBV5-1 and TRBJ2-7, the complete variable domain is KAGVTQTPRYLIKTRGQQVTLSCSPISGHRSVSWYQQTPGQGLQFLFEYFSETQRNKGNFPGRFSGRQFSNSRSEMNVSTLELGDSALYLCASSLGRDSTYEQYFGPGTRLTVT.

This chain uses TRBV25-1 with TRBJ1-1; TCRdb outputs TRBD1, but without DNA this stays unchecked. The germline V gene encodes CDR1 MGHDK and CDR2 SYGVNS. This CDR3 is 15 amino acids long. Here the CDR3 reads CASSDYGQGGPEAFF.

The V and J genes are TRBV7-9 and TRBJ2-3; no DNA is available, so the TRBD1 call from TCRdb remains unchecked. Germline lookup yields CDR1 SEHNR and CDR2 FQNEAQ (reference sequence). The CDR3 loop spans 16 amino acids. The CDR3 sequence: CASSHPRTGATDTQYF. The full variable domain, completed using reference TRBV7-9 and TRBJ2-3, is DTGVSQNPRHKITKRGQNVTFRCDPISEHNRLYWYRQTLGQGPEFLTYFQNEAQLEKSRLLSDRFSAERPKGSFSTLEIQRTEQGDSAMYLCASSHPRTGATDTQYFGPGTRLTVL.

This chain uses TRBV12-3 or TRBV12-4 with TRBJ2-1; there is no DNA to check the TCRdb D call of TRBD1. The CDR3 length is 11 residues. CDR3: CASRQGSEQFF.

The chain joins TRBV5-1 to TRBJ2-1. From germline, CDR1 is SGHRS and CDR2 YFSETQ. CDR3 length equals 11 residues. CDR3: CASSLGHEQFF.

The chain carries TRBV13 and TRBJ2-7; TCRdb indicates TRBD1, and absent DNA this call remains unverified. CDR1 PRHDT and CDR2 FYEKMQ come from the germline V gene (reference sequence). The CDR3 contains 15 residues. The CDR3: CASSDAPGSSYEQYF.